The rows below give T cell receptor beta chains drawn from one sample of a study of radiation and T cells in renal cell carcinoma. Sequenced by immunoSEQ multiplex PCR; TCRdb stores in-frame clones only, minus some. Of 40,000 to 60,000 clones listed, 80% are singletons. The sequences come from blood, collected from a patient whose treatment included radiotherapy and nephrectomy. Source of these receptors: a woman in her seventies with renal cell carcinoma. Each CDR3 is given without its conserved first and last residue. The D gene is left open where the match is weak. Only part of the rows carry a size: once, few, many, or a class if the clone is expanded.

>-|TRBV2|TRBJ2-5|12|TRBD1
ASTLGQGSETQY
>-|TRBV9|TRBJ2-2|13|-
ASSVSPTEGGELF
>-|TRBV7-8|TRBJ1-1|13|-
ASSPRGGVNTEAF
>-|TRBV6-6|TRBJ1-6|13|TRBD1
ASSYVQGTNSPLH
>-|TRBV7-2|TRBJ2-1|14|TRBD2
ASTSGGGRPHSEQF
>few|TRBV7-7|TRBJ2-1|12|-
ASSPTTESDEQF
>-|TRBV2|TRBJ1-6|11|-
ASHTGRDSPLH
>-|TRBV5-1|TRBJ2-7|13|-
ASSLFFGSSYEQY
>once|TRBV11-2|TRBJ2-1|13|-
ASSLAGAFYNEQF
>-|TRBV19|TRBJ1-1|11|-
AAYPQGYGEAF
>-|TRBV18|TRBJ2-7|11|-
ASSPASVYEQY
>-|TRBV15|TRBJ2-7|12|-
ATSRPGRSYEQY
>-|TRBV7-9|TRBJ2-5|13|-
ASSLSLAFQETQY
>-|TRBV15|TRBJ2-5|13|TRBD2
ATSRGTRGGETQY
>-|TRBV6-6|TRBJ2-3|13|-
ASSYSRGSTDTQY
>-|TRBV30|TRBJ2-1|14|-
AWTLQGTSRYNEQF
>-|TRBV19|TRBJ1-1|13|-
ASRLQGALNTEAF
>-|TRBV9|TRBJ2-3|12|-
ASSFAPGTDTQY
>-|TRBV19|TRBJ1-1|11|-
ASSTGLNTEAF
>-|TRBV2|TRBJ2-5|10|TRBD1
AGGQDFGTQY
>-|TRBV6-5|TRBJ2-7|13|TRBD2
ASSSLQRGTYEQY
>-|TRBV28|TRBJ2-7|14|TRBD2
ASSLMGGGIPYEQY
>few|TRBV28|TRBJ2-5|11|-
ASMGGGQETQY
>-|TRBV5-6|TRBJ2-7|13|TRBD2
ASSSPGLAGDEQY
>few|TRBV15|TRBJ1-5|14|TRBD1
ATSRIKGTVNQPQH
>-|TRBV13|TRBJ2-5|11|-
ASSPGPQETQY
>-|TRBV18|TRBJ2-1|12|-
ASSPLSVGHEQF
>once|TRBV5-1|TRBJ2-5|11|-
ASSLDPQETQY
>-|TRBV29-1|TRBJ2-3|11|-
SVEKAHTDTQY
>-|TRBV18|TRBJ2-1|15|TRBD2
ASSPRTSGREDNEQF
>-|TRBV4-2|TRBJ2-1|13|TRBD1
ASSQVTGLYNEQF
>-|TRBV11-3|TRBJ2-5|14|TRBD2
ASSRAGEGYQETQY
>-|TRBV5-6|-|12|TRBD1
ASSQTGLSYEQY
>few|TRBV10-3|TRBJ1-5|10|-
AISESYQPQH
>-|TRBV7-8|TRBJ1-6|13|-
ASSAREGVESPLH